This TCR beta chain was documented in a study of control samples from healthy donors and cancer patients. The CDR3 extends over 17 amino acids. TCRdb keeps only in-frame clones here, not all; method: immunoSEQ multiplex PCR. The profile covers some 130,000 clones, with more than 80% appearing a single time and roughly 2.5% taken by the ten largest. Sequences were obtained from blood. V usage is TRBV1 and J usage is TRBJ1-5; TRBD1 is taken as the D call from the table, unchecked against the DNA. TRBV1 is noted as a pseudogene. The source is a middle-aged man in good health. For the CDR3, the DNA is TGCACCAGCAGCCACAGGACAGGGGGAAAGAGCAATCAGCCCCAGCATTTT. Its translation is CTSSHRTGGKSNQPQHF.